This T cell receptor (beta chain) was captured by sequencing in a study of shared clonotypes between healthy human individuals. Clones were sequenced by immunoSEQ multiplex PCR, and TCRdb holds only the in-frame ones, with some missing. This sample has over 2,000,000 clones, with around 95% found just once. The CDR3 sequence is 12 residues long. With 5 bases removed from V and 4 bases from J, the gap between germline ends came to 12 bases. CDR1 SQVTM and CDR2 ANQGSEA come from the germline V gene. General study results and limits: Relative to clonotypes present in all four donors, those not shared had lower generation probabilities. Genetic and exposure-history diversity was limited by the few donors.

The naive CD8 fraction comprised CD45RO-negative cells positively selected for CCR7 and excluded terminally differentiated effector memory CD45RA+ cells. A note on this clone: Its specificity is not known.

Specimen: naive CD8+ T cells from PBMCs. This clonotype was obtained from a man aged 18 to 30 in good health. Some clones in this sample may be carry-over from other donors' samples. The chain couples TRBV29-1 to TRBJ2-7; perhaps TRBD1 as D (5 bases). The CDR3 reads CSVLGPRYEQYF. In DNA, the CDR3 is TGCAGCGTTCTGGGGCCAAGGTACGAGCAGTACTTC.